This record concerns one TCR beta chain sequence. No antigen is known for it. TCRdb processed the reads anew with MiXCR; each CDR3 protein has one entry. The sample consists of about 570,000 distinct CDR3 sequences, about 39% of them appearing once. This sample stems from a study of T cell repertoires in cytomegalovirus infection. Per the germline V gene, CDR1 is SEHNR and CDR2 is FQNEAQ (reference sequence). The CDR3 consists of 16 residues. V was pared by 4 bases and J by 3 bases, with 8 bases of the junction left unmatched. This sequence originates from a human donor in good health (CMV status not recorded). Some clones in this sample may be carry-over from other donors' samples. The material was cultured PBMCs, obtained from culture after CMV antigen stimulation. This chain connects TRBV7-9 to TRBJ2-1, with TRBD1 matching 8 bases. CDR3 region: CASSSATGGFYNEQFF. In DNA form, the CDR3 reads TGTGCCAGCAGCTCTGCTACAGGGGGTTTCTACAATGAGCAGTTCTTC. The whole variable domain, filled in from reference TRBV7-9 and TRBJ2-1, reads DTGVSQNPRHKITKRGQNVTFRCDPISEHNRLYWYRQTLGQGPEFLTYFQNEAQLEKSRLLSDRFSAERPKGSFSTLEIQRTEQGDSAMYLCASSSATGGFYNEQFFGPGTRLTVL.